What follows are 28 T cell receptor beta chains derived from one specimen sequenced in a study of T cell responses to AZD1222 COVID-19 vaccine. Clones were sequenced by immunoSEQ multiplex PCR, and TCRdb holds only the in-frame ones, with some missing. The sample comprises around 180,000 clones, 75% to 95% of which are singletons, and approximately 3% rests with the top ten. Sequenced material: peripheral blood, taken on day 0 of AZD1222 vaccination. Receptor source: an adult in good health.

The chain couples TRBV11-2 to TRBJ2-1, with TRBD2 as a possible D gene (5 bases). V lost 7 bases and J 2 bases, leaving 12 bases between the germline ends. Looked up from germline, CDR1 is SGHAT and CDR2 is FQNNGV. The CDR3 is 14 residues long. CDR3 nucleotide sequence: TGTGCCAGCACCCCCGGAGCGGCCTACAATGAGCAGTTCTTC. Translation gives CASTPGAAYNEQFF.

The chain has TRBV6-5 and TRBJ2-3, with 7 bases that match TRBD2. V dropped 6 bases and J dropped 2; count of bases not matched to a gene: 8. CDR1 and CDR2 (germline): MNHEY, SVGAGI. This CDR3 is 15 amino acids long. CDR3 bases: TGTGCCAGCAGAGACGCGGGGGTCCCCACAGATACGCAGTATTTT. Translation gives CASRDAGVPTDTQYF.

The chain is built from TRBV7-9 and TRBJ2-2; no definite D call. V was trimmed by 6 bases and J by 6 bases, leaving 8 bases between them. The germline V gene has CDR1 SEHNR and CDR2 FQNEAQ (reference sequence). This CDR3 region has 12 residues. CDR3 sequence: CASREEAGELFF. DNA of the CDR3: TGTGCCAGCAGAGAAGAGGCCGGGGAGCTGTTTTTT.

The chain links TRBV5-6 to TRBJ2-5; 9 bases fit TRBD2. Germline CDR1 reads SGHDT; CDR2 reads YYEEEE. J gave up 4 bases and V 0 bases, and 4 bases lay outside the gene matches. The CDR3 loop spans 15 amino acids. The CDR3 coding sequence is TGTGCCAGCAGCTTGGTGCTAGCGGGGTCAGAGACCCAGTACTTC. Residues: CASSLVLAGSETQYF. Full variable domain (missing parts from reference TRBV5-6 and TRBJ2-5): DAGVTQSPTHLIKTRGQQVTLRCSPKSGHDTVSWYQQALGQGPQFIFQYYEEEERQRGNFPDRFSGHQFPNYSSELNVNALLLGDSALYLCASSLVLAGSETQYFGPGTRLLVL.

The V gene is TRBV9, the J gene TRBJ2-1; D not resolved. CDR1 is SGDLS, CDR2 YYNGEE, per germline. Trimming pared 0 bases from V and 4 bases from J, leaving 11 bases between. This CDR3 has 15 amino acids. The CDR3: CASSVDPSPYNEQFF. The CDR3 DNA reads as TGTGCCAGCAGCGTAGACCCCTCCCCTTACAATGAGCAGTTCTTC.

This clone was counted a single time. The chain carries TRBV7-3 and TRBJ1-6; a weak D match, TRBD1 (5 bases). CDR3 length equals 15 residues. Germline CDR1 and CDR2: SGHTA and FQGTGA. V shed 2 bases and J shed 1 base, with 6 bases lying between them. The CDR3: CASSLGGSYNSPLHF. The CDR3 bases are TGTGCCAGCAGCTTAGGGGGTTCCTATAATTCACCCCTCCACTTT.

A word on this clone: The germline gene is not matched at one end of the junction; a read error may be the cause. The CDR3 DNA follows: TGCGCCACCAGCCGACGGTCGGACTTGAGCAAAAACATTCAGTACTTC. The encoded protein is CATSRRSDLSKNIQYF. This chain connects TRBV4-1 to TRBJ2-4; the D gene is possibly TRBD2 (5 bases). The germline V gene encodes CDR1 MGHRA and CDR2 YSYEKL. This CDR3 region has 16 residues.

The V call is TRBV12-3 or TRBV12-4, the J call TRBJ2-7; a possible D gene is TRBD2 (6 bases). The V end was cut by 8 bases, the J end by 3 bases, with 11 bases between. The CDR3 length is 12 residues. CDR3: CASGRGYYEQYF. The CDR3 DNA reads as TGTGCCAGCGGGCGGGGTTACTACGAGCAGTACTTC.

The rearrangement uses TRBV4-2 and TRBJ1-6, with 8 bases lining up with TRBD1. The CDR3 loop spans 15 amino acids. The J segment lost 10 bases and the V segment lost 5 bases, leaving 10 bases of the junction unmatched. Germline-derived CDR1 and CDR2 are LGHNA and YNFKEQ. The CDR3 here is CASSGTGTGISPLHF. CDR3 sequence (DNA): TGTGCCAGCAGCGGCACCGGGACAGGTATATCACCCCTCCACTTT.

This chain connects TRBV7-2 to TRBJ2-2, with a tentative D call TRBD1 (6 bases). The V gene's germline CDR1 is SGHTA and CDR2 FQGNSA. V was trimmed by 3 bases and J by 4 bases, leaving 6 bases between them. This CDR3 has 13 residues. The CDR3 nucleotides are TGTGCCAGCAGCTTGGGGGCCACCGGGGAGCTGTTTTTT. Translation: CASSLGATGELFF.

V and J are TRBV6-6 and TRBJ1-1; tentatively, D is TRBD1 (5 bases). This CDR3 is 19 amino acids long. With 5 bases removed from V and 0 bases from J, the gap between germline ends came to 25 bases. Germline CDR1 reads MNHNY; CDR2 reads SVGAGI (reference sequence). The CDR3 here is CASSPLGQQQFVMNTEAFF. The DNA of the CDR3 is TGTGCCAGCAGTCCGCTGGGGCAGCAACAATTCGTCATGAACACTGAAGCTTTCTTT.

This clone has only one observation. The CDR3 sequence is CASSFPDGETQYF. The CDR3 nucleotides read TGTGCCAGTAGTTTCCCGGACGGGGAGACCCAGTACTTC. The rearrangement links TRBV19 to TRBJ2-5, with no clear D. Germline-derived CDR1 and CDR2 are LNHDA and SQIVND (reference sequence). Trimming left V 5 bases short and J 5 bases short, with 12 bases between. CDR3 length: 13 amino acids.

The chain combines TRBV4-2 with TRBJ2-3; 13 bases agree with TRBD2. The CDR3 is made up of 19 amino acids. Germline lookup yields CDR1 LGHNA and CDR2 YNFKEQ. The ends lost 3 bases at V and 3 bases at J; junction bases unmatched: 12. For the CDR3, the DNA is TGTGCCAGCAGCCACGCCTATCCGGGACTAGCGGGGAGTACAGATACGCAGTATTTT. Its protein product is CASSHAYPGLAGSTDTQYF.

This clone showed up just once. The chain uses TRBV10-3 and TRBJ1-1; unclear D gene. The V end lost 8 bases, the J end lost 7 bases, and 11 bases lay between the germline ends. The CDR3 is 11 amino acids. Per germline, CDR1 ENHRY and CDR2 SYGVKD. The CDR3 bases are TGTGCCATCTTAGAGGATGTTGAAGCTTTCTTT. It translates to CAILEDVEAFF.

This clone is a singleton in its sample. The chain links TRBV24-1 to TRBJ2-2, with D unresolved. In germline, CDR1 is KGHDR, CDR2 SFDVKD. The CDR3 sequence is 13 residues long. V lost 6 bases, J lost 6 bases, and 10 bases lay in between. DNA of the CDR3: TGTGCCACCAGTCATGGTTCTCCCGGGGAGCTGTTTTTT. Translated, it gives CATSHGSPGELFF.

The V call is TRBV6-1, the J call TRBJ2-1; 11 positions agree with TRBD2. With V trimmed by 5 bases and J by 6 bases, 6 bases remained unmatched. Germline CDR1 is MNHNS and CDR2 is SASEGT. The CDR3 contains 15 residues. This CDR3 is CASSPSGGPGNEQFF. As DNA, the CDR3 is TGTGCCAGCAGTCCTAGCGGGGGGCCGGGCAATGAGCAGTTCTTC.

The rearrangement uses TRBV4-1 and TRBJ2-3, with TRBD2 matching over 9 bases. Germline values: CDR1 MGHRA, CDR2 YSYEKL. CDR3 length equals 16 residues. Trimming removed 1 base from V and 4 bases from J; junction bases left unmatched: 6. CDR3 nucleotide sequence: TGCGCCAGCAGCCAAGCGGCGGGGGGGCCCCCAGATACGCAGTATTTT. This encodes CASSQAAGGPPDTQYF.

The chain carries TRBV10-3 and TRBJ1-5, with 10 nucleotides matching TRBD1. The CDR3 covers 14 residues. The junction had 6 bases not matched to a gene; V was cut back by 6 bases and J by 7 bases. The germline CDR1 and CDR2 sequences are ENHRY and SYGVKD. CDR3 in amino acids: CAIRGDRGGQPQHF. The CDR3 coding sequence is TGTGCCATCAGGGGGGACAGGGGCGGGCAGCCCCAGCATTTT.

The V and J genes are TRBV4-2 and TRBJ2-1, with 7 positions matching TRBD2. CDR1 is LGHNA and CDR2 is YNFKEQ in the germline V gene. With V trimmed by 5 bases and J by 5 bases, 6 bases remained unmatched. CDR3 size: 14 residues. The CDR3 reads CASSADGGDNEQFF. The CDR3 coding sequence is TGTGCCAGCAGCGCTGATGGGGGGGACAATGAGCAGTTCTTC.

The chain combines TRBV6-5 with TRBJ1-3; D is unresolved. CDR3 length equals 16 residues. V lost 0 bases and J 0 bases, leaving 9 bases between the germline ends. CDR1 is MNHEY, CDR2 SVGAGI, per germline. As DNA, the CDR3 is TGTGCCAGCAGTTACTCGATAAAAGGCTCTGGAAACACCATATATTTT. Protein sequence: CASSYSIKGSGNTIYF.

This rearrangement joins TRBV3-1 (or the pseudogene TRBV3-2) to TRBJ1-3, with no clear D. V was cut by 5 bases and J by 3 bases, with 8 bases left in between. This CDR3 has 13 residues. Germline values: CDR1 LGHDT, CDR2 YNNKEL (reference sequence). Here the CDR3 reads CASSIDGGNTIYF. As DNA, the CDR3 is TGTGCCAGCAGCATCGACGGTGGAAACACCATATATTTT.

V gene TRBV30 combines with J gene TRBJ2-7; 10 bases agree with TRBD1. The junction had 9 bases not matched to a gene; V was cut back by 5 bases and J by 5 bases. The germline CDR1 and CDR2 sequences are GTSNPN and SVGIG (reference sequence). The CDR3 sequence is 14 residues long. The CDR3 DNA is TGTGCCTGGGACAGGGACAGGGGATTAAACGAGCAGTACTTC. Protein product: CAWDRDRGLNEQYF.

This clone was seen just once. The CDR3 sequence is CASSPPTGVYEQYF. CDR3 bases: TGTGCCAGCAGCCCCCCGACAGGGGTCTACGAGCAGTACTTC. This chain joins TRBV7-9 and TRBJ2-7; 8 nucleotides line up with TRBD1. V lost 5 bases, J lost 3 bases, and 6 bases stayed unmatched. In germline, CDR1 is SEHNR, CDR2 FQNEAQ (reference sequence). The CDR3 spans 14 residues.

The chain has TRBV27 and TRBJ1-1; D unresolved. CDR1 MNHEY and CDR2 SMNVEV come from the germline V gene (reference sequence). With 6 bases removed from V and 2 bases from J, the gap between germline ends came to 10 bases. The CDR3 is made up of 13 amino acids. In DNA form, the CDR3 reads TGTGCCAGCAGGGACGGAGATAACACTGAAGCTTTCTTT. It specifies CASRDGDNTEAFF.

This sequence joins TRBV7-3 and TRBJ2-3; 7 positions match TRBD2. CDR1 and CDR2 (germline): SGHTA, FQGTGA. V lost 6 bases, J lost 2 bases, and 14 bases stayed unmatched. CDR3 size: 17 residues. CDR3 in amino acids: CASRPAWGGGSTDTQYF. In nucleotides, the CDR3 is TGTGCCAGCAGGCCGGCATGGGGCGGGGGATCCACAGATACGCAGTATTTT.

This clone was seen just once. This rearrangement joins TRBV18 to TRBJ1-2; D might be TRBD1 (5 bases). The length of the CDR3 is 14 residues. Germline V CDR1 and CDR2: KGHSH, LQKENI. Trimming removed 0 bases at V and 2 bases at J, with 7 bases between. The CDR3 coding sequence is TGTGCCAGCTCACCACCGGGGGACAACTATGGCTACACCTTC. Encoded protein: CASSPPGDNYGYTF.

V usage is TRBV7-2 and J usage is TRBJ1-5; D is unclear. Deletions cut 1 base from V and 3 bases from J, with 4 bases between. The germline CDR1 and CDR2 sequences are SGHTA and FQGNSA. The CDR3 is made up of 13 amino acids. The CDR3 loop reads CASSLGFNQPQHF. CDR3 coding DNA: TGTGCCAGCAGCTTAGGATTCAATCAGCCCCAGCATTTT. Full variable domain (missing parts from reference TRBV7-2 and TRBJ1-5): GAGVSQSPSNKVTEKGKDVELRCDPISGHTALYWYRQSLGQGLEFLIYFQGNSAPDKSGLPSDRFSAERTGGSVSTLTIQRTQQEDSAVYLCASSLGFNQPQHFGDGTRLSIL.

The chain couples TRBV9 to TRBJ1-2; 8 bases fit TRBD1. The CDR3 spans 14 residues. Trimming at V came to 0 bases and at J to 8 bases, leaving 6 bases not matched to a gene. The germline V gene has CDR1 SGDLS and CDR2 YYNGEE. The CDR3: CASSVGPGGGGYTF. The CDR3 bases are TGTGCCAGCAGCGTAGGGCCAGGGGGCGGAGGCTACACCTTC.